Listed below are T cell receptor beta chains from one sample, sequenced in a study of T cell responses to AZD1222 COVID-19 vaccine. Profiling relied on immunoSEQ multiplex PCR, and the TCRdb table lists in-frame clones only, not all of them. The profile covers about 80,000 clones, with 80% to 95% appearing a single time and around 8% taken by the ten largest. This specimen was peripheral blood, taken 28 days after the second AZD1222 dose. The receptors stem from an adult who received the AZD1222 COVID-19 vaccine. Both conserved end residues are part of each CDR3. The order of the fields is CDR3 protein, CDR3 DNA, D gene, clone size, V gene, J gene. The D gene is left open where the match is weak. Only some rows state a clone size, as once, few, many or a class for expanded clones.

CDR3aa: CASRDRSNYGYTF
CDR3nt: TGTGCCAGCCGAGACAGATCTAACTATGGCTACACCTTC
d_gene: NA
abundance: NA
v_gene: TRBV28
j_gene: TRBJ1-2

CDR3aa: CASSFDGSYEQYF
CDR3nt: TGTGCCAGCAGTTTTGACGGGTCCTACGAGCAGTACTTC
d_gene: NA
abundance: NA
v_gene: TRBV28
j_gene: TRBJ2-7

CDR3aa: CASSRIQETQYF
CDR3nt: TGTGCCAGCAGCCGAATTCAAGAGACCCAGTACTTC
d_gene: NA
abundance: NA
v_gene: TRBV13
j_gene: TRBJ2-5

CDR3aa: CASSTLKNEQYF
CDR3nt: TGTGCCAGCAGTACCCTAAAAAACGAGCAGTACTTC
d_gene: NA
abundance: NA
v_gene: TRBV27
j_gene: TRBJ2-7

CDR3aa: CAWSGTSGRGGELFF
CDR3nt: TGTGCCTGGAGTGGGACTAGCGGGAGGGGCGGGGAGCTGTTTTTT
d_gene: TRBD2
abundance: NA
v_gene: TRBV30
j_gene: TRBJ2-2

CDR3aa: CASSPPSKGTYEQYF
CDR3nt: TGTGCCAGCTCACCACCAAGCAAGGGGACCTACGAGCAGTACTTC
d_gene: NA
abundance: NA
v_gene: TRBV18
j_gene: TRBJ2-7

CDR3aa: CASSLGSGRRQETQYF
CDR3nt: TGCGCCAGCAGCTTGGGGTCGGGTCGGCGCCAAGAGACCCAGTACTTC
d_gene: NA
abundance: NA
v_gene: TRBV5-1
j_gene: TRBJ2-5

CDR3aa: CASSPLGTQETQYF
CDR3nt: TGTGCCAGCAGCCCTCTTGGCACCCAAGAGACCCAGTACTTC
d_gene: NA
abundance: NA
v_gene: TRBV3-1/TRBV3-2
j_gene: TRBJ2-5

CDR3aa: CSVETAGGEQYF
CDR3nt: TGCAGCGTTGAAACCGCGGGTGGAGAGCAGTACTTC
d_gene: NA
abundance: NA
v_gene: TRBV29-1
j_gene: TRBJ2-7

CDR3aa: CASSKVPATSGNYNEQFF
CDR3nt: TGTGCCAGCAGCAAAGTTCCGGCTACTAGCGGGAACTACAATGAGCAGTTCTTC
d_gene: NA
abundance: NA
v_gene: TRBV21-1
j_gene: TRBJ2-1

CDR3aa: CASSPSGDYGYTF
CDR3nt: TGTGCCAGCTCACCATCCGGTGACTATGGCTACACCTTC
d_gene: NA
abundance: once
v_gene: TRBV18
j_gene: TRBJ1-2

CDR3aa: CASSLGLGVGTDTQYF
CDR3nt: TGTGCCAGCAGCTTGGGGCTAGGGGTGGGCACAGATACGCAGTATTTT
d_gene: NA
abundance: NA
v_gene: TRBV27
j_gene: TRBJ2-3

CDR3aa: CASSLGQFSGNTIYF
CDR3nt: TGTGCCAGCAGCTTGGGTCAGTTCTCTGGAAACACCATATATTTT
d_gene: NA
abundance: NA
v_gene: TRBV5-4
j_gene: TRBJ1-3

CDR3aa: CASRRQGFYEQYF
CDR3nt: TGTGCCAGCAGACGACAGGGATTCTACGAGCAGTACTTC
d_gene: TRBD1
abundance: NA
v_gene: TRBV5-4
j_gene: TRBJ2-7

CDR3aa: CASLRDHQETQYF
CDR3nt: TGTGCCAGCCTCCGGGACCACCAAGAGACCCAGTACTTC
d_gene: NA
abundance: NA
v_gene: TRBV2
j_gene: TRBJ2-5

CDR3aa: CASRGTSGYEQYF
CDR3nt: TGTGCCAGCAGGGGGACTAGCGGGTACGAGCAGTACTTC
d_gene: TRBD2
abundance: NA
v_gene: TRBV12-3/TRBV12-4
j_gene: TRBJ2-7

CDR3aa: CASSPRPGRQNTGELFF
CDR3nt: TGTGCCAGCAGCCCCAGGCCAGGGCGTCAGAACACCGGGGAGCTGTTTTTT
d_gene: NA
abundance: NA
v_gene: TRBV7-9
j_gene: TRBJ2-2

CDR3aa: CAPSQNGAGGELFF
CDR3nt: TGTGCCCCCAGCCAGAACGGGGCAGGGGGGGAGCTGTTTTTT
d_gene: NA
abundance: NA
v_gene: TRBV3-1/TRBV3-2
j_gene: TRBJ2-2

CDR3aa: CASRTGHNQPQHF
CDR3nt: TGTGCCAGCAGGACAGGACACAATCAGCCCCAGCATTTT
d_gene: NA
abundance: NA
v_gene: TRBV12-3/TRBV12-4
j_gene: TRBJ1-5

CDR3aa: CASSEGSQQPQHF
CDR3nt: TGCGCCAGCAGTGAGGGTTCCCAACAGCCCCAGCATTTT
d_gene: NA
abundance: once
v_gene: TRBV10-2
j_gene: TRBJ1-5

CDR3aa: CASTNYHEKLFF
CDR3nt: TGTGCCAGCACTAACTACCATGAAAAACTGTTTTTT
d_gene: NA
abundance: NA
v_gene: TRBV12-3/TRBV12-4
j_gene: TRBJ1-4

CDR3aa: CASSLVDRSQETQYF
CDR3nt: TGTGCCAGCAGCTTAGTGGACAGGTCCCAAGAGACCCAGTACTTC
d_gene: TRBD1
abundance: NA
v_gene: TRBV7-2
j_gene: TRBJ2-5

CDR3aa: CASTFLGQETQYF
CDR3nt: TGTGCCAGCACCTTTCTTGGGCAAGAGACCCAGTACTTC
d_gene: NA
abundance: NA
v_gene: TRBV27
j_gene: TRBJ2-5

CDR3aa: CASSLMGRVQGQPQHF
CDR3nt: TGTGCCAGCAGCTTAATGGGCAGGGTTCAGGGTCAGCCCCAGCATTTT
d_gene: NA
abundance: NA
v_gene: TRBV7-8
j_gene: TRBJ1-5

CDR3aa: CASSTLLTGGAYGAKNIQYF
CDR3nt: TGTGCCAGCAGCACACTACTGACAGGGGGCGCTTATGGAGCCAAAAACATTCAGTACTTC
d_gene: NA
abundance: NA
v_gene: TRBV21-1
j_gene: TRBJ2-4

CDR3aa: CSVGTSGTNEQFF
CDR3nt: TGCAGCGTCGGGACTAGCGGGACCAATGAGCAGTTCTTC
d_gene: TRBD2
abundance: NA
v_gene: TRBV29-1
j_gene: TRBJ2-1

CDR3aa: CASSPWTSGQETQYF
CDR3nt: TGTGCCAGCAGCCCCTGGACTAGCGGCCAAGAGACCCAGTACTTC
d_gene: TRBD2
abundance: NA
v_gene: TRBV14
j_gene: TRBJ2-5